The next 20 T cell receptor beta chains were all read from a single sample in a study of OX40 agonist ivuxolimab in advanced cancers. Libraries were prepared by immunoSEQ multiplex PCR; TCRdb keeps only in-frame clonotypes and omits some of them. The sample yields 150,000 to 190,000 clones, under 95% seen once. The source was CD4+ or CD8+ T cells sorted from blood, collected in a trial of the OX40 agonist ivuxolimab. These TCRs come from an adult with an advanced solid tumor such as melanoma, head and neck, liver or kidney cancer.

The chain uses TRBV25-1 and TRBJ2-6; D is uncertain. Germline CDR1 reads MGHDK; CDR2 reads SYGVNS. Trimming pared 2 bases from V and 0 bases from J, leaving 8 bases between. The CDR3 consists of 16 residues. CDR3 DNA sequence: TGTGCCAGCAGTGAACATGGTCGCTCTGGGGCCAACGTCCTGACTTTC. Translated, it gives CASSEHGRSGANVLTF.

The CDR3 DNA reads TGTGCCAGCAGTTATTCGGTTAACTCTGGAAACACCATATATTTT. Encoded protein: CASSYSVNSGNTIYF. The chain couples TRBV6-5 to TRBJ1-3; D is ambiguous. The CDR3 loop spans 15 amino acids. Per the germline V gene, CDR1 is MNHEY and CDR2 is SVGAGI. The germline V and J ends were trimmed by 3 bases and 0 bases, with 9 bases remaining between them.

V is TRBV6-5 and J is TRBJ1-2, with 8 bases aligning to TRBD1. The CDR3 consists of 12 residues. Looked up from germline, CDR1 is MNHEY and CDR2 is SVGAGI. Trimming cost V 9 bases and J 8 bases; bases outside gene matches: 8. This CDR3 is CASHRGNGGYTF. DNA of the CDR3: TGTGCCAGTCACAGGGGGAACGGGGGCTACACCTTC.

There are a few counts of this clone. V and J are TRBV11-2 and TRBJ2-1; 13 positions match TRBD2. CDR1 is SGHAT and CDR2 is FQNNGV in the germline V gene. The CDR3 spans 17 residues. V lost 5 bases to trimming and J lost 4 bases; unmatched junction nucleotides: 8. CDR3 residues: CASSAWTSGSPYNEQFF. CDR3 coding DNA: TGTGCCAGCAGCGCCTGGACTAGCGGGAGCCCATACAATGAGCAGTTCTTC.

V and J are TRBV7-2 and TRBJ1-6; no clear D gene. V was cut by 0 bases and J by 7 bases, with 10 bases left in between. Germline V gives CDR1 SGHTA, CDR2 FQGNSA. The CDR3 spans 15 residues. As DNA, the CDR3 is TGTGCCAGCAGCTTAGCGACCCAGCTAAATTCACCCCTCCACTTT. It specifies CASSLATQLNSPLHF.

This clone showed up just once. The chain combines TRBV7-2 with TRBJ1-3; 7 bases line up with TRBD1. The CDR3 loop spans 17 amino acids. V was clipped by 5 bases and J by 2 bases; unmatched bases: 12. Germline V gene data show CDR1 as SGHTA and CDR2 as FQGNSA. CDR3 region: CASSPHQGQSPGNTIYF. The DNA for the CDR3 is TGTGCCAGCAGCCCCCACCAGGGACAGAGCCCTGGAAACACCATATATTTT.

The V call is TRBV4-3, the J call TRBJ1-4; TRBD1 agrees at 8 bases. V gave up 5 bases and J gave up 4 bases; unmatched junction bases: 6. Per germline, CDR1 LGHNA and CDR2 YSLEER. The CDR3 is 15 amino acids. CDR3 coding DNA: TGCGCCAGCAGCGTACAGGGGGGGAATAATGAAAAACTGTTTTTT. The encoded protein is CASSVQGGNNEKLFF.

The rearrangement joins TRBV10-1 to TRBJ1-4; tentative D call: TRBD1 (5 bases). V was pared by 4 bases and J by 6 bases, with 15 bases between. The CDR3 has 15 amino acids. The germline gives CDR1 WNHNN, CDR2 SYGVQD (reference sequence). Here the CDR3 reads CASSGPERDDEKLFF. DNA for the CDR3: TGCGCCAGCAGTGGGCCGGAGAGGGACGATGAAAAACTGTTTTTT.

The V and J genes are TRBV15 and TRBJ2-5, with 11 bases fitting TRBD2. Germline V CDR1 and CDR2: LNHNV, YYDKDF (reference sequence). Losses at the gene ends were 0 bases for V and 2 bases for J; bases not matched to a gene: 5. The CDR3 length is 17 residues. The CDR3 loop reads CATSRDLVAGGQETQYF. The CDR3 coding sequence is TGTGCCACCAGCAGAGATCTGGTAGCGGGGGGGCAAGAGACCCAGTACTTC.

The chain uses TRBV5-1 and TRBJ2-3, with D perhaps TRBD1 or TRBD2 (5 bases each). The CDR3 length is 14 residues. Trimming left V 1 base short and J 2 bases short, with 8 bases between. Germline loops: CDR1 SGHRS, CDR2 YFSETQ. The CDR3 DNA follows: TGCGCCAGCAGCTTGCAAGGGACCACAGATACGCAGTATTTT. Protein product: CASSLQGTTDTQYF.

Note on this clone: At one boundary the junction diverges from the germline segment, which might be a read error. The chain is built from TRBV7-8 and TRBJ1-6; D unclear. CDR1 and CDR2 from the germline V gene are SGHVS and FQNEAQ. The CDR3 runs to 16 residues. The CDR3 region is CASSFLAVTSNSPFHF. CDR3 in DNA: TGTGCCAGCAGCTTTCTAGCCGTAACTTCTAATTCACCCTTCCACTTT.

The J gene is TRBJ2-1, the V gene TRBV7-3; 7 bases align to TRBD2. J lost 5 bases, V lost 1 base, and 5 bases had no gene match. CDR3 length equals 15 residues. CDR1 and CDR2 from the germline V gene are SGHTA and FQGTGA. CDR3 loop: CASSLRLADNNEQFF. The CDR3 DNA reads TGTGCCAGCAGCTTAAGGCTAGCGGACAACAATGAGCAGTTCTTC.

The count of this clone is one. V and J are TRBV19 and TRBJ2-2; TRBD1 matches at 8 bases. With 3 bases clipped from V and 5 bases from J, the junction kept 5 bases outside the gene matches. There are 15 residues in the CDR3. Germline V CDR1 and CDR2: LNHDA, SQIVND (reference sequence). CDR3 DNA sequence: TGTGCCAGTAGTATTTGGCAGGGGGCGACCGGGGAGCTGTTTTTT. This gives the protein CASSIWQGATGELFF.

The chain joins TRBV18 to TRBJ2-5; the match to TRBD1 covers 7 bases. Germline V CDR1 and CDR2: KGHSH, LQKENI. This CDR3 has 14 residues. Trimming cost V 3 bases and J 2 bases; bases outside gene matches: 3. CDR3 bases: TGTGCCAGCTCACCTAGGACAGGACAAGAGACCCAGTACTTC. This gives the protein CASSPRTGQETQYF. The full variable domain, with the rest looked up from reference TRBV18 and TRBJ2-5, is NAGVMQNPRHLVRRRGQEARLRCSPMKGHSHVYWYRQLPEEGLKFMVYLQKENIIDESGMPKERFSAEFPKEGPSILRIQQVVRGDSAAYFCASSPRTGQETQYFGPGTRLLVL.

The V and J genes are TRBV7-2 and TRBJ2-3; 13 bases match TRBD2. This CDR3 comprises 18 residues. After removal of 3 bases from V and 4 bases from J, the junction contained 10 bases not matched to a gene. Germline V gene data show CDR1 as SGHTA and CDR2 as FQGNSA. CDR3 residues: CASSLGTSGMVGADTQYF. The CDR3 nucleotides are TGTGCCAGCAGCTTGGGGACTAGCGGGATGGTAGGTGCAGATACGCAGTATTTT.

A word on this clone: At the DNA level, this CDR3 is encoded by other sequences in the same sample as well. The J gene is TRBJ2-7, the V gene TRBV5-1; D might be TRBD2 (6 bases). The CDR3 extends over 15 amino acids. Trimming removed 0 bases at V and 1 base at J, with 11 bases between. The germline V gene encodes CDR1 SGHRS and CDR2 YFSETQ. The CDR3: CASSLGGLPSYEQYF. Written as DNA, the CDR3 is TGCGCCAGCAGCTTGGGGGGACTCCCTTCCTACGAGCAGTACTTC.

The chain couples TRBV9 to TRBJ2-2; the match to TRBD1 covers 8 bases. V was pared by 0 bases and J by 1 base, with 5 bases of the junction left unmatched. The CDR3 extends over 17 amino acids. Per the germline V gene, CDR1 is SGDLS and CDR2 is YYNGEE. Here the CDR3 reads CASSVGNRGVNTGELFF. As DNA, the CDR3 is TGTGCCAGCAGCGTAGGGAACAGGGGGGTGAACACCGGGGAGCTGTTTTTT.

This chain links TRBV5-1 with TRBJ2-2; TRBD2 aligns across 7 bases. Germline values: CDR1 SGHRS, CDR2 YFSETQ. V lost 4 bases to trimming and J lost 1 base; unmatched junction nucleotides: 4. The CDR3 has 15 residues. CDR3 residues: CASSREGWNTGELFF. CDR3 nucleotide sequence: TGCGCCAGCAGCAGGGAGGGGTGGAACACCGGGGAGCTGTTTTTT.

The V call is TRBV14, the J call TRBJ1-3; a possible D gene is TRBD1 (5 bases). The germline V and J ends were trimmed by 8 bases and 0 bases, with 11 bases remaining between them. The germline CDR1 and CDR2 sequences are SGHDN and FVKESK. There are 14 residues in the CDR3. CDR3 sequence: CASRTKGSGNTIYF. The DNA of the CDR3 is TGTGCCAGCCGGACAAAAGGCTCTGGAAACACCATATATTTT.

The rearrangement links TRBV6-1 to TRBJ1-4, with D perhaps matching TRBD1 (5 bases). The CDR3 runs to 14 residues. With 0 bases removed from V and 8 bases from J, the gap between germline ends came to 10 bases. The germline gives CDR1 MNHNS, CDR2 SASEGT. CDR3 region: CASSEAGAEEKLFF. As DNA, the CDR3 is TGTGCCAGCAGTGAAGCAGGGGCGGAGGAAAAACTGTTTTTT.